These 21 T cell receptor beta chains were all obtained from the same sample, sequenced in a study of molecular identifiers for immune sequencing clone quantification. TCRdb re-analysed the PCR reads in MiXCR, keeping a single row per CDR3 protein. The table lists about 320,000 distinct CDR3 sequences, about 23% of them singletons. Sequencing was carried out using naive CD8+ T cells from blood, with Jurkat cell RNA spiked in. Indicated subset: FACS-sorted CD8+CD4-CCR7+CD45RA+ naive T cells. Every receptor here comes from a human donor in good health. Some libraries in this study had Jurkat cell RNA spiked in.

The chain links TRBV5-6 to TRBJ2-3, with 7 nucleotides matching TRBD2. The CDR3 has 15 amino acids. Trimming cost V 1 base and J 6 bases; bases outside gene matches: 8. Germline lookup yields CDR1 SGHDT and CDR2 YYEEEE. The CDR3 sequence is CASSLSGDRGDTQYF. The CDR3 DNA reads as TGTGCCAGCAGCTTGAGCGGGGACCGGGGGGATACGCAGTATTTT.

About this clonotype itself: A clone one base away is much larger, so this may be a read error. This rearrangement joins TRBV7-9 to TRBJ2-7; D remains unclear. From germline, CDR1 is SEHNR and CDR2 FQNEAQ (reference sequence). There are 15 residues in the CDR3. The CDR3, as DNA: TGTGCCGGCAGCCTCCCTGAGCCCCCGCTGTACGAGCAGTACTTC. It translates to CAGSLPEPPLYEQYF.

There are many counts of this clonotype. The chain has TRBV4-3 and TRBJ1-1; a possible D gene is TRBD1 (5 bases). V was cut by 0 bases and J by 1 base, with 6 bases left in between. Germline values: CDR1 LGHNA, CDR2 YSLEER. CDR3 length: 14 amino acids. The CDR3 is CASSQDRANTEAFF. The CDR3 region has the DNA TGCGCCAGCAGCCAAGACAGGGCGAACACTGAAGCTTTCTTT.

Notes on this clonotype: Given a much more abundant clone one base away, this may be a read error. The gene calls are TRBV12-3 or TRBV12-4 and TRBJ2-5; weak D call: TRBD1 (5 bases). This CDR3 spans 13 amino acids. V dropped 5 bases and J dropped 3 bases, with 10 bases sitting between them. Written as DNA, the CDR3 is TGTGCCAGCAGTCGGACAAACAAAGAGACCCAGTACTTC. Protein sequence: CASSRTNKETQYF.

On this clonotype itself: Since a much larger clone is just one base distant, this may be a read error. This chain uses TRBV7-2 with TRBJ2-3; TRBD2 aligns across 10 bases. J was trimmed by 1 base and V by 1 base; bases with no gene match: 11. Germline CDR1 is SGHTA and CDR2 is FQGNSA. This CDR3 comprises 19 residues. The CDR3 sequence is CASSLVGLAGVLGTDTQYF. The CDR3 DNA follows: TGTGCCAGCAGCTTAGTTGGCCTAGCGGGAGTACTCGGCACAGATACGCAGTATTTT.

J is TRBJ2-7 and V is TRBV6-2 or TRBV6-3; 7 positions match TRBD1. Germline V CDR1 and CDR2: MNHEY, SVGEGT. V was pared by 1 base and J by 1 base, with 4 bases of the junction left unmatched. The CDR3 consists of 15 residues. CDR3 sequence: CASSYLGQQSYEQYF. In DNA form, the CDR3 reads TGTGCCAGCAGTTACTTGGGACAGCAATCCTACGAGCAGTACTTC.

A remark on this clonotype: A much larger clone sits a single nucleotide away, making a read error possible. The chain employs TRBV7-2 and TRBJ2-7, with D hard to call. V was clipped by 5 bases and J by 2 bases, with 13 bases between them. The CDR3 length is 14 residues. The germline V gene encodes CDR1 SGHTA and CDR2 FQGNSA. Written as DNA, the CDR3 is TGTGCCAGCAGCCCCTGGCCAGAAGCCTACGAGCAGTACTTC. Protein: CASSPWPEAYEQYF.

Turning to this clonotype: This sequence may be a read error, since a much larger clone differs from it by one base. V gene TRBV2 combines with J gene TRBJ2-3; D perhaps matches TRBD1 (6 bases). From germline, CDR1 is SNHLY and CDR2 FYNNEI. The length of the CDR3 is 17 residues. In DNA, the CDR3 is TGTGCCTGCAGTGGGGGCCCGGGCCTGGTCGACGCAGATACGCAGTATTTT. This gives the protein CACSGGPGLVDADTQYF.

As regards this clonotype: No conserved phenylalanine or tryptophan is present at the end of the CDR3, so a read error is the likely explanation. The rearrangement joins TRBV20-1 to TRBJ2-7, with 7 bases lining up with TRBD1. This CDR3 has 14 residues. J gave up 2 bases and V 5 bases, and 9 bases lay outside the gene matches. Germline-derived CDR1 and CDR2 are DFQATT and SNEGSKA (reference sequence). CDR3 sequence reads: CSAPHWGTAYEQYS. The CDR3 bases are TGCAGTGCTCCTCACTGGGGGACAGCCTACGAGCAGTACTCC.

This clonotype showed up just once. A read error is possible here, since a much larger clone lies one base away. The CDR3 carries no conserved terminal phenylalanine or tryptophan, so it likely arises from a read error. This chain uses TRBV28 with TRBJ2-5, with 10 bases matching TRBD1. After removal of 6 bases from V and 4 bases from J, the junction contained 5 bases not matched to a gene. CDR1 is MDHEN, CDR2 SYDVKM, per germline. This CDR3 has 14 residues. CDR3 residues: CASSQTGGSETQYS. CDR3 in DNA: TGTGCCAGCAGCCAGACAGGGGGCTCAGAGACCCAGTACTCC.

With regard to this clonotype: One junction end disagrees with the germline gene, perhaps due to a read error. V and J are TRBV10-2 and TRBJ1-1; D is ambiguous. The length of the CDR3 is 12 residues. Germline CDR1 is WSHSY and CDR2 is SAAADI. The CDR3 nucleotides read TGCGCCAGCAGTGAGGGACTCACTGGAGCTTTCTTT. It encodes CASSEGLTGAFF.

This chain joins TRBV7-9 and TRBJ2-3, with D possibly TRBD2 on 5 matching bases. V lost 5 bases, J lost 4 bases, and 16 bases lay in between. Germline values: CDR1 SEHNR, CDR2 FQNEAQ (reference sequence). The CDR3 extends over 15 amino acids. CDR3 in DNA: TGTGCCAGCAGCACGTTTCTCGGGAACGCAGATACGCAGTATTTT. This sequence encodes CASSTFLGNADTQYF.

This clonotype was observed many times. The chain couples TRBV19 to TRBJ1-1, with D uncertain. Trimming stripped 5 bases from V and 3 bases from J, with 13 bases between. The CDR3 extends over 14 amino acids. From germline, CDR1 is LNHDA and CDR2 SQIVND (reference sequence). CDR3 protein: CASSPGGAHTEAFF. CDR3 in DNA: TGTGCCAGTAGTCCTGGTGGTGCGCACACTGAAGCTTTCTTT.

Concerning this clonotype: A much larger clone sits a single nucleotide away, making a read error possible. It is likely a read error, because the conserved phenylalanine at the end of the CDR3 is missing. The chain combines TRBV11-2 with TRBJ2-3; D gene unclear. Deletions cut 2 bases from V and 4 bases from J, with 13 bases between. CDR3 size: 15 residues. CDR1 and CDR2 from the germline V gene are SGHAT and FQNNGV. Here the CDR3 reads CASSLLVGPADTQYS. Written as DNA, the CDR3 is TGTGCCAGCAGCTTATTGGTAGGGCCGGCAGATACGCAGTATTCT.

This clonotype appeared many times. This sequence joins TRBV7-3 and TRBJ2-1; possible D gene TRBD2, 6 bases. This CDR3 has 15 amino acids. Germline V gene lookup returns CDR1 SGHTA and CDR2 FQGTGA. V dropped 5 bases and J dropped 3 bases, with 14 bases sitting between them. CDR3 coding DNA: TGTGCCAGCAGCGCGACCGGGGGTCGCTACAATGAGCAGTTCTTC. Its protein is CASSATGGRYNEQFF.

This clonotype was picked up many times. This chain connects TRBV5-5 to TRBJ2-7; TRBD1 matches 8 bases. The V gene's germline CDR1 is SGHKS and CDR2 YYEKEE (reference sequence). Trimming removed 1 base from V and 3 bases from J; junction bases left unmatched: 6. There are 15 residues in the CDR3. The CDR3 sequence is CASSLFSTGVYEQYF. CDR3 DNA: TGTGCCAGCAGCTTGTTCTCGACAGGGGTCTACGAGCAGTACTTC.

This clonotype was observed a few times. The V gene is TRBV7-2, the J gene TRBJ2-1; D may match TRBD1 or TRBD2 (6 bases each). The CDR3 is made up of 15 amino acids. Germline V gene sequence: CDR1 SGHTA, CDR2 FQGNSA. Between the trimmed V and J ends, which lost 0 bases and 3 bases, there was a span of 9 bases. The CDR3 bases are TGTGCCAGCAGCTTAGCGAGGGGGGTCTACAATGAGCAGTTCTTC. This codes for CASSLARGVYNEQFF.

The J gene is TRBJ2-5, the V gene TRBV3-1; 9 nucleotides match TRBD2. The CDR3 extends over 16 amino acids. CDR1 LGHDT and CDR2 YNNKEL come from the germline V gene (reference sequence). The junction had 5 bases not matched to a gene; V was cut back by 3 bases and J by 0 bases. The CDR3 DNA follows: TGTGCCAGCAGCCAGGTAGCGGGGGTTTACCAAGAGACCCAGTACTTC. It codes for CASSQVAGVYQETQYF.

The V call is TRBV27, the J call TRBJ2-1, with TRBD2 identical over 10 bases. The CDR3 is 15 amino acids. The V gene end was trimmed by 5 bases and the J gene end by 7 bases; junction bases not matched to a gene: 8. Germline V gives CDR1 MNHEY, CDR2 SMNVEV (reference sequence). Written as DNA, the CDR3 is TGTGCCAGCAGTACCGCTAGCGGGAGTAGAAATGAGCAGTTCTTC. This translates into CASSTASGSRNEQFF.

With regard to this clonotype: It may be a read error: a sequence one base away is much more abundant. The rearrangement links TRBV20-1 to TRBJ1-1; D perhaps matches TRBD1 (5 bases). CDR1 is DFQATT and CDR2 is SNEGSKA in the germline V gene (reference sequence). This CDR3 comprises 13 residues. CDR3 in amino acids: CSPFGQSNTAAFF. The CDR3, as DNA: TGCAGCCCATTCGGACAATCAAACACTGCAGCTTTCTTT.

Turning to this clonotype: A single base separates this from a much larger clone, so it may be a read error. V usage is TRBV7-9 and J usage is TRBJ2-7; D may match TRBD1 or TRBD2 (5 bases each). The CDR3 runs 14 residues. CDR1 is SEHNR, CDR2 FQNEAQ, per germline (reference sequence). The DNA of the CDR3 is TGTGCCAGCAGCTTATATAACGTGGGGGACGAGCCGTACTTC. Translation gives CASSLYNVGDEPYF.